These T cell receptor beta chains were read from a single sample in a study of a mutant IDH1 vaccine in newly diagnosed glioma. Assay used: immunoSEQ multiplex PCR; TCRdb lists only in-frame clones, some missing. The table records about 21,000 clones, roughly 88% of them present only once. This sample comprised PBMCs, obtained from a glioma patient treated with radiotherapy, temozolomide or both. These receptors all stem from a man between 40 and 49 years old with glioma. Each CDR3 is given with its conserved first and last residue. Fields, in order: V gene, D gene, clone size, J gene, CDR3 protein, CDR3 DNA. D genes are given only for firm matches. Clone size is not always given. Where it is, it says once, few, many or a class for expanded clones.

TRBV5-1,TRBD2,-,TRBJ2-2,CASSSSGGLNTGELFF,TGCGCCAGCAGCTCTAGCGGGGGGCTGAACACCGGGGAGCTGTTTTTT
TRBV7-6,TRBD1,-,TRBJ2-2,CASSPPRGTTGELFF,TGTGCCAGCAGCCCACCCAGGGGGACCACCGGGGAGCTGTTTTTT
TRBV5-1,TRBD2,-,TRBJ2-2,CASSGGGLTTGELFF,TGCGCCAGCAGCGGGGGGGGACTGACGACCGGGGAGCTGTTTTTT
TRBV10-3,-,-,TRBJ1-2,CAISVHTGSYGYTF,TGTGCCATCAGTGTACATACAGGGAGCTATGGCTACACCTTC
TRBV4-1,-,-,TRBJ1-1,CASSQAGDGTEAFF,TGCGCCAGCAGCCAAGCAGGAGATGGCACTGAAGCTTTCTTT
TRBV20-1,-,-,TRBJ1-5,CSATISGPQHF,TGCAGTGCGACTATTTCAGGGCCCCAGCATTTT
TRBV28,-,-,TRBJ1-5,CASSSAGPYQPQHF,TGTGCCAGCAGTTCGGCAGGGCCCTATCAGCCCCAGCATTTT
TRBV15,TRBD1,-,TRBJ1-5,CATSRDPRDRGQPQHF,TGTGCCACCAGCAGAGATCCTAGGGACAGGGGACAGCCCCAGCATTTT
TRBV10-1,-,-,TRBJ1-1,CASSESGTGPNTEAFF,TGCGCCAGCAGTGAGTCGGGAACAGGACCGAACACTGAAGCTTTCTTT
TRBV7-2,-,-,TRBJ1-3,CASSLDGTPGNTIYF,TGTGCCAGCAGCTTAGATGGGACCCCCGGAAACACCATATATTTT
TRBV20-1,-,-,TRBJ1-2,CRFGHGYTF,TGCAGGTTCGGCCATGGCTACACCTTC
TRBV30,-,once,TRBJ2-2,CAWSVEFGELFF,TGTGCCTGGAGTGTTGAATTCGGGGAGCTGTTTTTT
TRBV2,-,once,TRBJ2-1,CASSAWGSDTNEQFF,TGTGCCAGCAGTGCTTGGGGGAGTGATACAAATGAGCAGTTCTTC
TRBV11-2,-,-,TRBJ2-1,CASSLGGAGWVNEQFF,TGTGCCAGCAGCTTAGGAGGCGCAGGTTGGGTAAATGAGCAGTTCTTC
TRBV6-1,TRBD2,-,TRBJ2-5,CASSGPGGAETQYF,TGTGCCAGCAGTGGACCCGGGGGGGCAGAGACCCAGTACTTC
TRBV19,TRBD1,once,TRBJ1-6,CASSSTGEPYNSPLHF,TGTGCCAGTAGTTCTACAGGGGAGCCCTATAATTCACCCCTCCACTTT
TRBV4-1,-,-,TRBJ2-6,CASSPWGGGSGANVLTF,TGCGCCAGCAGCCCATGGGGTGGGGGGTCTGGGGCCAACGTCCTGACTTTC
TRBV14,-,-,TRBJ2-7,CASSQDLEGAYEQYF,TGTGCCAGCAGCCAAGATTTAGAGGGCGCCTACGAGCAGTACTTC
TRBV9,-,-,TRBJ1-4,CASSVGHSPTNEKLFF,TGTGCCAGCAGCGTAGGTCACAGCCCAACTAATGAAAAACTGTTTTTT
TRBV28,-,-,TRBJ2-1,CASKTAGSYNEQFF,TGTGCCAGCAAGACAGCGGGCTCCTACAATGAGCAGTTCTTC
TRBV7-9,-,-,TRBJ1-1,CASSLGDGLYTEAFF,TGTGCCAGCAGCTTAGGGGACGGACTATACACTGAAGCTTTCTTT
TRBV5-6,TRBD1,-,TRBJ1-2,CASSVTPPGQGKVSYTF,TGTGCCAGCAGTGTGACACCCCCGGGACAGGGGAAAGTTAGTTACACCTTC
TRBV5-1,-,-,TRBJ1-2,CASSLVGNSNYGYTF,TGCGCCAGCAGCTTGGTTGGGAACTCGAACTATGGCTACACCTTC
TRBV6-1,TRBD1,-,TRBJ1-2,CASSDNIGTAGGYTF,TGTGCCAGCAGTGACAACATTGGGACAGCCGGTGGCTACACCTTC
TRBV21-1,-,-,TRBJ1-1,CASGNRGRRNTEAFF,TGTGCCAGCGGGAACAGGGGGCGTAGGAACACTGAAGCTTTCTTT
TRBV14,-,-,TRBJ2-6,CASSQDGAASGANVLTF,TGTGCCAGCAGCCAAGACGGCGCAGCCTCTGGGGCCAACGTCCTGACTTTC
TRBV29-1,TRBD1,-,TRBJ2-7,CSVETGDSSYEQYF,TGCAGCGTTGAAACAGGGGACAGCTCCTACGAGCAGTACTTC
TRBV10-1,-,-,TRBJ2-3,CASARGSSRDTQYF,TGCGCCAGCGCGAGGGGGAGCAGTAGGGATACGCAGTATTTT
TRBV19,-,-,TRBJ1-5,CASSIEGAQGQPQHF,TGTGCCAGTAGTATCGAAGGGGCGCAGGGTCAGCCCCAGCATTTT
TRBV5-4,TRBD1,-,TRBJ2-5,CASSLSAGGWETQYF,TGTGCCAGCAGCTTGTCCGCAGGGGGCTGGGAGACCCAGTACTTC